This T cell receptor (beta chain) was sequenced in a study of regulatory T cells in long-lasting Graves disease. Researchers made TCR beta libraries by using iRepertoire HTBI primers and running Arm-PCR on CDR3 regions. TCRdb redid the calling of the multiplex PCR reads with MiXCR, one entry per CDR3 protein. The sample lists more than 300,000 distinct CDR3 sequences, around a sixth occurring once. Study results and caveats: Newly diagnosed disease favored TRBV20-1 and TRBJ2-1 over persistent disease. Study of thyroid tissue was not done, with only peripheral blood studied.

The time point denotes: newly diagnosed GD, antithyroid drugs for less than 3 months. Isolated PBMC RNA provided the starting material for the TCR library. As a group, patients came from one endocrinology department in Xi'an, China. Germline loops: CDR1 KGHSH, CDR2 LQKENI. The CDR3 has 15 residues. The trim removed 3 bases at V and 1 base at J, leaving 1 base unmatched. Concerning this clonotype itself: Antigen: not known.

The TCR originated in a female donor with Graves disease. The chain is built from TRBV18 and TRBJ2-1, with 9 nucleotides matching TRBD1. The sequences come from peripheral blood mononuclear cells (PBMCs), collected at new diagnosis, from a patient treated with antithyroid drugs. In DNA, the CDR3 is TGTGCCAGCTCACCCGGACAGGGGTCCTACAATGAGCAGTTCTTC. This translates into CASSPGQGSYNEQFF.